Following are 18 T cell receptor beta chains from one sample sequenced in a study of vaccination and CD4 T cells after COVID-19. Documented treatment: roughly 10-day PBMC culture with coronavirus spike peptide pools or control peptides (ViraFEST assay). An Oncomine TCR Beta short-read assay was used to sequence the DNA from cultured CD4+ T cells. TCRdb itself ran the PCR reads through MiXCR, one entry per CDR3 protein. Among 8,500 to 13,000 distinct CDR3 sequences listed, 30% to 35% were seen once. These TCRs are of unknown antigen specificity. Material for sequencing was CD4+ T cells from blood, cultured in vitro. The receptors derive from a human donor who had recovered from COVID-19.

The CDR3 loop reads CATGLAYEQYF. Here the CDR3 DNA reads TGTGCCACCGGCCTAGCCTACGAGCAGTACTTC. The rearrangement links TRBV6-1 to TRBJ2-7; D is uncertain. The CDR3 length is 11 residues. Trimming shortened V by 10 bases and J by 2 bases, and 9 bases separated the two germline ends. CDR1 is MNHNS and CDR2 is SASEGT in the germline V gene.

This clonotype was picked up a small number of times. The chain is built from TRBV19 and TRBJ1-1; 7 positions agree with TRBD1. CDR1 and CDR2 from the germline V gene are LNHDA and SQIVND (reference sequence). The CDR3 is 12 residues long. V was clipped by 4 bases and J by 10 bases; unmatched bases: 6. The CDR3 DNA follows: TGTGCCAGTAGTACCCACTCAGGGGGAGCTTTCTTT. It is translated as CASSTHSGGAFF.

V usage is TRBV7-9 and J usage is TRBJ2-7; D possibly corresponds to TRBD1 (6 bases). V was cut by 5 bases and J by 4 bases, with 24 bases left in between. This CDR3 region has 17 residues. Germline V CDR1 and CDR2: SEHNR, FQNEAQ (reference sequence). The CDR3 region has the DNA TGTGCCAGCAGCCCTCAGAATCACCAGGGGACCTTATACGAGCAGTACTTC. Translated: CASSPQNHQGTLYEQYF.

The genes are TRBV11-3 and TRBJ2-6, with 8 bases aligning to TRBD2. The ends lost 4 bases at V and 4 bases at J; junction bases unmatched: 6. Germline V CDR1 and CDR2: SGHNT, YENEEA. CDR3 length: 16 residues. The CDR3 DNA reads TGTGCCAGCAGCTCCGGGGGGGCGTACGGGGCCAACGTCCTGACTTTC. It is translated as CASSSGGAYGANVLTF.

Only a few counts were recorded for this clonotype. CDR3 region: CASSPREDGNTDTQYF. CDR3 DNA: TGTGCCAGCAGCCCTAGGGAGGACGGTAACACAGATACGCAGTATTTT. The chain links TRBV7-8 to TRBJ2-3, with D possibly being TRBD2 (6 bases). The germline gives CDR1 SGHVS, CDR2 FQNEAQ. Trimming pared 5 bases from V and 2 bases from J, leaving 17 bases between. The CDR3 sequence is 16 residues long.

This clonotype came up a few times. A read error may produce the germline difference seen at one junction end. V usage is TRBV7-7 and J usage is TRBJ2-5; 10 bases match TRBD2. The CDR3 sequence is 15 residues long. Per germline, CDR1 SSHAT and CDR2 FNYEAQ (reference sequence). The CDR3 reads CASSLLAGSRETQYF. CDR3 nucleotides: TGTGCTAGCAGCTTACTAGCGGGGTCGAGGGAGACCCAGTACTTC.

This clonotype counts as medium-sized. The J gene is TRBJ1-2, the V gene TRBV7-2, with D hard to call. The germline gives CDR1 SGHTA, CDR2 FQGNSA. Trimming left V 4 bases short and J 6 bases short, with 12 bases between. The CDR3 length is 13 residues. CDR3 in DNA: TGTGCCAGCAGCTACAAAGGGATTCATGGCTACACCTTC. This translates into CASSYKGIHGYTF.

The sample holds a few counts of this clonotype. The rearrangement joins TRBV20-1 to TRBJ2-7; D ambiguous. The CDR3 is made up of 13 amino acids. Trimming removed 3 bases at V and 2 bases at J, with 11 bases between. The germline CDR1 and CDR2 sequences are DFQATT and SNEGSKA (reference sequence). Here the CDR3 reads CSARAAQTYEQYF. CDR3 nucleotides: TGCAGTGCTAGGGCCGCTCAAACCTACGAGCAGTACTTC.

V gene TRBV2 combines with J gene TRBJ1-6; a possible D gene is TRBD1 (5 bases). Germline V gives CDR1 SNHLY, CDR2 FYNNEI. V was cut by 2 bases and J by 11 bases, with 10 bases left in between. The CDR3 totals 13 residues. CDR3 sequence: CASSEKGRTPLHF. The CDR3 bases are TGTGCCAGCAGTGAAAAGGGACGAACACCCCTCCACTTT.

The J gene is TRBJ2-7, the V gene TRBV7-2; 7 bases match TRBD2. The ends lost 5 bases at V and 0 bases at J; junction bases unmatched: 7. Germline assignment: CDR1 SGHTA and CDR2 FQGNSA. CDR3 size: 15 residues. The CDR3 sequence is CASSLQTSVSYEQYF. In nucleotides, the CDR3 is TGTGCCAGCAGCCTCCAAACTAGCGTCTCCTACGAGCAGTACTTC.

The genes are TRBV11-3 and TRBJ1-1; D unresolved. The ends were cut back, 3 bases at V and 4 bases at J, with 9 bases in the middle. The CDR3 length is 13 residues. The V gene's germline CDR1 is SGHNT and CDR2 YENEEA. The CDR3 nucleotides are TGTGCCAGCAGCTTTTCGGGTTTCACTGAAGCTTTCTTT. It codes for CASSFSGFTEAFF. Looking up the rest from reference TRBV11-3 and TRBJ1-1 gives the full variable domain: EAGVVQSPRYKIIEKKQPVAFWCNPISGHNTLYWYLQNLGQGPELLIRYENEEAVDDSQLPKDRFSAERLKGVDSTLKIQPAELGDSAVYLCASSFSGFTEAFFGQGTRLTVV.

In its sample, this clonotype ranks as medium-sized. The chain joins TRBV20-1 to TRBJ2-7; 8 bases match TRBD2. Germline assignment: CDR1 DFQATT and CDR2 SNEGSKA (reference sequence). J was trimmed by 5 bases and V by 3 bases; bases with no gene match: 12. The CDR3 is 15 amino acids. CDR3 residues: CSARPAGGGWHEQYF. The CDR3 nucleotides are TGCAGTGCTAGGCCCGCGGGCGGGGGGTGGCACGAGCAGTACTTC.

The rearrangement joins TRBV2 to TRBJ2-7; D is perhaps TRBD2 (6 bases). V lost 6 bases and J 0 bases, leaving 12 bases between the germline ends. Germline loops: CDR1 SNHLY, CDR2 FYNNEI. The CDR3 has 14 amino acids. CDR3 sequence: CASSESGGSYEQYF. CDR3 nucleotides: TGTGCCAGCAGCGAATCCGGGGGCTCCTACGAGCAGTACTTC. Combining the CDR3 with reference TRBV2 and TRBJ2-7 gives the whole variable domain EPEVTQTPSHQVTQMGQEVILRCVPISNHLYFYWYRQILGQKVEFLVSFYNNEISEKSEIFDDQFSVERPDGSNFTLKIRSTKLEDSAMYFCASSESGGSYEQYFGPGTRLTVT.

The rearrangement uses TRBV6-2 or TRBV6-3 and TRBJ2-7; TRBD1 is a possible D gene (5 bases). CDR3 size: 15 residues. Trimming took 2 bases from V and 7 from J, leaving 18 bases between them. Germline lookup yields CDR1 MNHEY and CDR2 SVGEGT. The CDR3 reads CASSYGASASREQYF. The CDR3 DNA sequence: TGTGCCAGCAGTTACGGGGCTAGTGCGTCTAGGGAGCAGTACTTC.

This clonotype has only a few counts. The genes are TRBV5-1 and TRBJ2-5; D is undetermined. The CDR3 is made up of 15 amino acids. The V end was cut by 5 bases, the J end by 1 base, with 15 bases between. Germline assignment: CDR1 SGHRS and CDR2 YFSETQ. The CDR3 region is CASSSRNSFQETQYF. For the CDR3, the DNA is TGCGCCAGCAGTAGTCGGAACAGCTTCCAAGAGACCCAGTACTTC.

This clonotype was recorded a few times. This rearrangement joins TRBV2 to TRBJ2-7; TRBD1 agrees at 11 bases. CDR3 length: 13 amino acids. Germline V lookup: CDR1 SNHLY, CDR2 FYNNEI. The junction had 5 bases not matched to a gene; V was cut back by 6 bases and J by 7 bases. Written as DNA, the CDR3 is TGTGCCAGCAGCAAGGACAGGGGGCGGGAGCAGTACTTC. Amino acids: CASSKDRGREQYF.

The V call is TRBV5-1, the J call TRBJ1-5; no reliable D call. Germline CDR1 is SGHRS and CDR2 is YFSETQ. V was trimmed by 1 base and J by 9 bases, leaving 11 bases between them. The CDR3 runs 13 residues. CDR3: CASSLTPSWPQHF. In DNA form, the CDR3 reads TGCGCCAGCAGCTTGACGCCTTCATGGCCCCAGCATTTT.

The V call is TRBV7-8, the J call TRBJ2-5; D not resolved. Germline V lookup: CDR1 SGHVS, CDR2 FQNEAQ. This CDR3 region has 15 residues. V lost 5 bases and J 5 bases, leaving 18 bases between the germline ends. CDR3 in DNA: TGTGCCAGCAGCGCCTCAGACCGAGGTGGGGAGACCCAGTACTTC. Amino acid sequence: CASSASDRGGETQYF. Looking up the rest from reference TRBV7-8 and TRBJ2-5 gives the full variable domain: GAGVSQSPRYKVAKRGQDVALRCDPISGHVSLFWYQQALGQGPEFLTYFQNEAQLDKSGLPSDRFFAERPEGSVSTLKIQRTQQEDSAVYLCASSASDRGGETQYFGPGTRLLVL.